These 17 T cell receptor beta chains were sequenced from one sample in a study of identical twins. Each CDR3 protein gets one entry after TCRdb re-called the 5' RACE reads with MiXCR. The sample shows hundreds of thousands of distinct CDR3 sequences, 15% to 20% of them seen only once. The sample also formed part of further work on T cells expressing NK-cell markers.

The sample was PBMCs. All receptors derive from a young woman in good health.

In its sample, this clonotype was seen a few times. The V call is TRBV11-2, the J call TRBJ2-5, with D unresolved. The V and J ends lost 0 bases and 5 bases respectively, with 13 bases between them. Germline CDR1 is SGHAT and CDR2 is FQNNGV. This CDR3 is built from 15 residues. CDR3 loop: CASSLEGVSYETQYF. The CDR3, as DNA: TGTGCCAGCAGCTTAGAGGGCGTCTCGTACGAGACCCAGTACTTC.

CDR3 residues: CASSHNGLGEQFF. The CDR3 DNA sequence: TGCGCCAGCAGCCACAATGGCCTGGGTGAGCAGTTCTTC. The rearrangement joins TRBV4-3 to TRBJ2-1; D not resolved. Trimming took off 3 bases at V and 9 bases at J, with 12 bases between the two ends. The CDR3 extends over 13 amino acids. Germline V gene lookup returns CDR1 LGHNA and CDR2 YSLEER.

This sequence joins TRBV2 and TRBJ2-2; 11 nucleotides agree with TRBD1. The germline gives CDR1 SNHLY, CDR2 FYNNEI. The CDR3 length is 14 residues. The trim removed 10 bases at V and 5 bases at J, leaving 6 bases unmatched. CDR3 bases: TGTGCCACCTTAAGGGACAGGGGGACCGGGGAGCTGTTTTTT. Translating gives CATLRDRGTGELFF.

This clonotype was seen only a few times. This chain uses TRBV9 with TRBJ2-3; no firm D call. Between the trimmed V and J ends, which lost 0 bases and 0 bases, there was a span of 8 bases. The CDR3 is made up of 15 amino acids. Germline assignment: CDR1 SGDLS and CDR2 YYNGEE. Here the CDR3 reads CASSVESTSTDTQYF. In DNA form, the CDR3 reads TGTGCCAGCAGCGTAGAATCAACTAGCACAGATACGCAGTATTTT.

This chain joins TRBV6-6 and TRBJ2-1; possibly TRBD1 for D (6 bases). The CDR3 loop spans 13 amino acids. Looked up from germline, CDR1 is MNHNY and CDR2 is SVGAGI (reference sequence). The V end was cut by 6 bases, the J end by 4 bases, with 10 bases between. The CDR3 bases are TGTGCCAGCAGAGGGGGAGAATACAATGAGCAGTTCTTC. Its protein is CASRGGEYNEQFF.

This clonotype was seen more than once but under ten times. This rearrangement joins TRBV12-3 or TRBV12-4 to TRBJ1-2; D perhaps matches TRBD1 (5 bases). The ends were cut back, 3 bases at V and 6 bases at J, with 8 bases in the middle. This CDR3 region has 12 residues. As DNA, the CDR3 is TGTGCCAGCAGTTTCTCAGGGAATGGCTACACCTTC. The encoded protein is CASSFSGNGYTF.

The V gene is TRBV20-1, the J gene TRBJ1-5; 10 bases line up with TRBD1. Germline assignment: CDR1 DFQATT and CDR2 SNEGSKA (reference sequence). With 6 bases clipped from V and 7 bases from J, the junction kept 12 bases outside the gene matches. The CDR3 is made up of 15 amino acids. DNA of the CDR3: TGCAGTGCATGGAGGTCCGGGACAGGGGACCAGCCCCAGCATTTT. The encoded protein is CSAWRSGTGDQPQHF.

This clonotype showed up many times. The chain employs TRBV20-1 and TRBJ2-1; tentatively, D is TRBD2 (5 bases). The CDR3 totals 13 residues. The V gene's germline CDR1 is DFQATT and CDR2 SNEGSKA (reference sequence). Trimming pared 3 bases from V and 6 bases from J, leaving 12 bases between. CDR3 DNA: TGCAGTGCTAGGGGTGGCGAGGGCAATGAGCAGTTCTTC. Protein product: CSARGGEGNEQFF.

V usage is TRBV9 and J usage is TRBJ2-7; 9 bases agree with TRBD1. CDR1 is SGDLS, CDR2 YYNGEE, per germline. Trimming removed 3 bases from V and 3 bases from J; junction bases left unmatched: 4. The CDR3 is 14 residues long. The CDR3 loop is CASSGWGQGYEQYF. The CDR3 region has the DNA TGTGCCAGCAGCGGTTGGGGACAGGGCTACGAGCAGTACTTC.

The chain carries TRBV10-3 and TRBJ2-1; a possible D gene is TRBD1 (7 bases). The CDR3 runs 14 residues. With 4 bases removed from V and 6 bases from J, the gap between germline ends came to 13 bases. The V gene's germline CDR1 is ENHRY and CDR2 SYGVKD. The CDR3: CAISGQGGVNEQFF. The DNA for the CDR3 is TGTGCCATCAGTGGACAGGGAGGTGTCAATGAGCAGTTCTTC.

The chain has TRBV20-1 and TRBJ2-1, with D unresolved. V lost 5 bases and J 4 bases, leaving 12 bases between the germline ends. The germline CDR1 and CDR2 sequences are DFQATT and SNEGSKA (reference sequence). CDR3 length equals 13 residues. The CDR3 DNA is TGCAGTGCTTGGAATAGCAGATACAATGAGCAGTTCTTC. It encodes CSAWNSRYNEQFF.

This clonotype has more than one count but fewer than ten. The CDR3 nucleotides are TGTGCCAGCAGTCCCAGGGGGGGACATAATCCCTACGAGCAGTACTTC. It is translated as CASSPRGGHNPYEQYF. V usage is TRBV2 and J usage is TRBJ2-7, with D possibly called TRBD1 or TRBD2 (7 bases each). Germline loops: CDR1 SNHLY, CDR2 FYNNEI. Trimming stripped 5 bases from V and 2 bases from J, with 19 bases between. The CDR3 is 16 residues long.

The rearrangement uses TRBV9 and TRBJ2-7; D is unresolved. The CDR3 runs 13 residues. The V gene lost 0 bases and the J gene lost 3 bases, with 7 bases spanning the gap. Per the germline V gene, CDR1 is SGDLS and CDR2 is YYNGEE. CDR3 residues: CASSVVDGYEQYF. In DNA form, the CDR3 reads TGTGCCAGCAGCGTAGTAGACGGCTACGAGCAGTACTTC.

This clonotype was seen many times. This chain joins TRBV9 and TRBJ2-7, with 12 bases lining up with TRBD2. The trim removed 3 bases at V and 0 bases at J, leaving 4 bases unmatched. Germline lookup yields CDR1 SGDLS and CDR2 YYNGEE. The CDR3 has 16 amino acids. The chain's CDR3 is CASSGTSGDPSYEQYF. The CDR3 bases are TGTGCCAGCAGCGGGACTAGCGGGGATCCCTCCTACGAGCAGTACTTC.

In this sample, this clonotype turned up a few times. V gene TRBV7-2 combines with J gene TRBJ1-2; 7 bases align to TRBD1. The CDR3 sequence is 16 residues long. CDR1 SGHTA and CDR2 FQGNSA come from the germline V gene. Losses at the gene ends were 1 base for V and 2 bases for J; bases not matched to a gene: 7. The CDR3: CASSLDVGRGNYGYTF. The CDR3 nucleotides read TGTGCCAGCAGCTTAGATGTGGGCAGGGGGAACTATGGCTACACCTTC.

This clonotype has a handful of counts. The gene calls are TRBV29-1 and TRBJ1-4; the D gene is possibly TRBD1 (5 bases). The ends were cut back, 7 bases at V and 4 bases at J, with 13 bases in the middle. CDR3 size: 13 residues. Germline-derived CDR1 and CDR2 are SQVTM and ANQGSEA. The CDR3 DNA reads TGCAGCGCCCAGGGAAGGTTTAATGAAAAACTGTTTTTT. Translated: CSAQGRFNEKLFF. Full variable domain (missing parts from reference TRBV29-1 and TRBJ1-4): SAVISQKPSRDICQRGTSLTIQCQVDSQVTMMFWYRQQPGQSLTLIATANQGSEATYESGFVIDKFPISRPNLTFSTLTVSNMSPEDSSIYLCSAQGRFNEKLFFGSGTQLSVL.

In its sample, this clonotype was seen a few times. The V gene is TRBV6-5, the J gene TRBJ1-1; D is perhaps TRBD1 (5 bases). The CDR3 is made up of 15 amino acids. The V end was cut by 2 bases, the J end by 1 base, with 11 bases between. Germline V CDR1 and CDR2: MNHEY, SVGAGI. The DNA of the CDR3 is TGTGCCAGCAGTTACCTTCGGGGCAGGAACACTGAAGCTTTCTTT. Its translation is CASSYLRGRNTEAFF.